In its sample, the clone carrying this TCR beta chain was seen many times. Its antigen is still unknown. These data originate in a study of T cells in Graves' hyperthyroidism and ophthalmopathy. Across the whole study: Peripheral blood was taken when the disease was first diagnosed, before any treatment began. Study conclusions and caveats: Blood also carried most thyroid clonotypes expanded above 0.001.

The source material, RNA transcripts, was used to amplify TCR beta CDR3 regions. Primed by the HTBI set, a first-round RT-PCR was run on the TCR CDR3. One entry per CDR3 protein, called by TCRdb with MiXCR from the multiplex PCR reads. The table lists some 560,000 distinct CDR3 sequences, about 15% of them singletons, with about 7% in the top ten. Hyperthyroidism had been newly diagnosed in patients aged 18 to 65, and its duration was under 2 months. PBMCs came from 10 ml fresh peripheral blood. The germline gives CDR1 MDHEN, CDR2 SYDVKM. Germline trimming cut 6 bases from V and 0 bases from J; bases unmatched to any gene: 8. CDR3 size: 15 residues.

The sequenced sample consisted of blood. This sequence originates from a woman younger than 45 with Graves' hyperthyroidism. The V call is TRBV28, the J call TRBJ2-7; the match to TRBD2 covers 7 bases. The CDR3 bases are TGTGCCAGCAGCCGGCCCGGGACTATCTCCTACGAGCAGTACTTC. It encodes CASSRPGTISYEQYF.